These T cell receptor beta chains were read from a single sample in a study of blood T cell repertoires in COVID-19. The method was immunoSEQ multiplex PCR; TCRdb's version includes in-frame clones alone and lacks a portion of them. The sample gives over 450,000 clones, roughly nine tenths of which show up once; over 0.7% is in the top ten. The material sequenced was peripheral blood. All receptors come from a man aged 18 to 29 with COVID-19, enrolled during active disease. Each CDR3 is given with its conserved first and last residue. Each record gives: clone size, D gene, V gene, J gene, CDR3 protein, CDR3 DNA. D genes are given only for firm matches. Clone size appears in some rows only: once, few, many, or a class for an expanded clone.

once	-	TRBV19	TRBJ1-3	CASSPLSSGNTIYF	TGTGCCAGTAGTCCGTTATCCTCTGGAAACACCATATATTTT
-	-	TRBV4-1	TRBJ1-2	CASSPATRGNYGYTF	TGCGCCAGCAGCCCCGCCACCCGGGGGAACTATGGCTACACCTTC
-	TRBD1	TRBV11-2	TRBJ2-2	CASSFGTGQNTGELFF	TGTGCCAGCAGCTTCGGGACAGGACAAAACACCGGGGAGCTGTTTTTT
-	TRBD1	TRBV7-9	TRBJ2-1	CASSDRTGAYNEQFF	TGTGCCAGCAGCGACCGGACAGGGGCCTACAATGAGCAGTTCTTC
-	-	TRBV5-5	TRBJ1-6	CASSYSHMTPYNSPLHF	TGTGCCAGCAGCTACTCACATATGACACCGTATAATTCACCCCTCCACTTT
-	TRBD1	TRBV6-5	TRBJ2-7	CASSYRTGGNYEQYF	TGTGCCAGCAGTTACAGGACAGGGGGGAACTACGAGCAGTACTTC
-	TRBD1	TRBV24-1	TRBJ1-4	CATSEGTGATNEKLFF	TGTGCCACCAGTGAAGGGACAGGAGCAACTAATGAAAAACTGTTTTTT
-	-	TRBV11-2	TRBJ2-1	CASSLGAGFERASYNEQFF	TGTGCCAGCAGCTTAGGGGCAGGCTTTGAGCGGGCCTCCTACAATGAGCAGTTCTTC
-	TRBD2	TRBV5-1	TRBJ2-1	CASSPSGLAVSYNEQFF	TGCGCCAGCAGCCCATCGGGACTAGCGGTATCCTACAATGAGCAGTTCTTC
-	TRBD1	TRBV5-1	TRBJ2-7	CASGRGQGIDEQYF	TGCGCCAGCGGAAGGGGACAGGGGATAGACGAGCAGTACTTC
once	TRBD1	TRBV3-1/TRBV3-2	TRBJ1-1	CASSHSGQGSTEAFF	TGTGCCAGCAGCCACTCCGGACAGGGGAGCACTGAAGCTTTCTTT
-	-	TRBV19	TRBJ1-4	CASSITAIRTNEKLFF	TGTGCCAGTAGTATTACAGCCATAAGAACTAATGAAAAACTGTTTTTT
-	-	TRBV28	TRBJ2-4	CASSLPLAKNIQYF	TGTGCCAGCAGTTTACCCTTAGCCAAAAACATTCAGTACTTC
-	-	TRBV11-2	TRBJ1-1	CASSQGNTEAFF	TGTGCCAGCAGCCAGGGGAACACTGAAGCTTTCTTT
-	-	TRBV5-1	TRBJ2-7	CASTNGLGGSYEQYF	TGCGCCAGCACCAACGGGTTGGGCGGGTCCTACGAGCAGTACTTC
-	TRBD2	TRBV5-5	TRBJ2-7	CASSYGGSGSHYEQYF	TGTGCCAGCAGCTACGGGGGTAGCGGGAGTCACTACGAGCAGTACTTC
-	TRBD2	TRBV12-5	TRBJ2-3	CASGLVRTSGGTDTQYF	TGTGCTAGTGGTTTGGTAAGGACTAGCGGGGGCACAGATACGCAGTATTTT
few	-	TRBV6-1	TRBJ2-4	CASSEISGGAPLAKNIQYF	TGTGCCAGCAGTGAAATCAGCGGCGGCGCTCCATTAGCCAAAAACATTCAGTACTTC
-	-	TRBV7-9	TRBJ1-3	CASSADSSGNTIYF	TGTGCCAGCAGCGCGGACAGCTCTGGAAACACCATATATTTT
-	TRBD2	TRBV7-9	TRBJ2-2	CASRAQGGHGELFF	TGTGCCAGCAGAGCCCAGGGAGGGCACGGGGAGCTGTTTTTT
-	TRBD2	TRBV4-1	TRBJ2-1	CASSQAVLAGGDEQFF	TGCGCCAGCAGCCAAGCGGTACTAGCGGGAGGGGATGAGCAGTTCTTC
few	-	TRBV11-1	TRBJ1-3	CASSEDSRNTIYF	TGTGCCAGCAGCGAGGACAGTAGAAACACCATATATTTT
once	-	TRBV19	TRBJ2-1	CASSMWLVNNEQFF	TGTGCCAGTAGTATGTGGCTAGTTAACAATGAGCAGTTCTTC
-	TRBD2	TRBV5-1	TRBJ2-4	CASSLGLQPGGNIQYF	TGCGCCAGCAGCTTAGGTCTACAGCCGGGGGGGAACATTCAGTACTTC
once	-	TRBV12-3/TRBV12-4	TRBJ2-3	CASRDPGTDTQYF	TGTGCCAGCAGGGACCCGGGAACAGATACGCAGTATTTT
-	-	TRBV2	TRBJ1-3	CASSATGYGNTIYF	TGTGCCAGCAGCGCAACAGGGTACGGAAACACCATATATTTT
-	TRBD2	TRBV6-2/TRBV6-3	TRBJ2-2	CASSPGGLAKNTGELFF	TGTGCCAGCAGTCCCGGCGGACTAGCCAAGAACACCGGGGAGCTGTTTTTT
-	TRBD1	TRBV19	TRBJ2-3	CASSINLGTGGLDTQYF	TGTGCCAGTAGTATCAACCTCGGGACAGGGGGATTAGATACGCAGTATTTT
-	-	TRBV29-1	TRBJ2-1	CSVEGTNDEQFF	TGCAGCGTTGAAGGGACTAACGATGAGCAGTTCTTC
once	TRBD2	TRBV13	TRBJ2-2	CASSAKFPGLAGATGELFF	TGTGCCAGCAGCGCCAAATTCCCGGGACTAGCGGGGGCCACCGGGGAGCTGTTTTTT
-	-	TRBV19	TRBJ2-1	CASSRPNRDEQFF	TGTGCCAGTAGTCGCCCCAACCGCGATGAGCAGTTCTTC
-	TRBD2	TRBV5-1	TRBJ2-3	CASSTSGRSTDTQYF	TGCGCCAGCAGCACTAGCGGGCGGAGCACAGATACGCAGTATTTT